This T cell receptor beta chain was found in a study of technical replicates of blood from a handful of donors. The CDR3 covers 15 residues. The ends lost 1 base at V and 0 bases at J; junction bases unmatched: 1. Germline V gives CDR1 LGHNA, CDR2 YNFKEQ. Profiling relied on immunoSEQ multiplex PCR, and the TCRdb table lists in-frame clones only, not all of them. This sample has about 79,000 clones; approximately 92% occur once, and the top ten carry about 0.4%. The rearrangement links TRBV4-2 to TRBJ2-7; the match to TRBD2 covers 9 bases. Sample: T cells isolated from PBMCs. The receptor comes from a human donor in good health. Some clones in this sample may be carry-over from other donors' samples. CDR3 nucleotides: TGTGCCAGCAGCCAAGGGACTAGCGCCTCCTACGAGCAGTACTTC. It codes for CASSQGTSASYEQYF.